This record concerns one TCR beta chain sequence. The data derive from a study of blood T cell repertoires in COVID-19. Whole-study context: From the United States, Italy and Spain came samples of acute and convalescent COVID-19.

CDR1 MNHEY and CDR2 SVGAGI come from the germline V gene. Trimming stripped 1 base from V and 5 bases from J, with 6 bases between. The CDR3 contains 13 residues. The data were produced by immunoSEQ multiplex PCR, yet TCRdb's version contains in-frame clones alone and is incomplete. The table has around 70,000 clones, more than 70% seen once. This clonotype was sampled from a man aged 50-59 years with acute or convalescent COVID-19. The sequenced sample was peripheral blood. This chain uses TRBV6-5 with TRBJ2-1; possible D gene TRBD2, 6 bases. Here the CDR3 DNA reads TGTGCCAGCAGTTACTGGGAGGACAATGAGCAGTTCTTC. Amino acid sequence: CASSYWEDNEQFF.